Listed below are T cell receptor beta chains from one sample, sequenced in a study of cytomegalovirus exposure and HLA in healthy donors. Produced via immunoSEQ multiplex PCR; TCRdb's table is partial and in-frame only. Across some 30,000 clones, the top ten clones capture over 4% of the sample. The specimen sequenced was PBMCs. The receptors come from a woman aged 40-49 years in good health and CMV-seropositive. The CDR3 runs from the conserved cysteine through the conserved F or W. Each record gives: J gene, V gene, D gene, CDR3 DNA, CDR3 protein. D genes are given only for firm matches.

>TRBJ2-1|TRBV6-5|.
TGTGCCAGCAGCCGGACGGAGCACGGGGACAATGAGCAGTTCTTC
CASSRTEHGDNEQFF
>TRBJ1-1|TRBV7-8|.
TGTGCCAGCAGCCAAGGAGTATTTAACACTGAAGCTTTCTTT
CASSQGVFNTEAFF
>TRBJ2-7|TRBV4-1|.
TGCGCCAGCAGCCAAGATATAGGCGGCCATCAATACGAGCAGTACTTC
CASSQDIGGHQYEQYF
>TRBJ2-7|TRBV28|.
TGTGCCAGCAGTTTTGTGGGTAGCGGTACCTACGAGCAGTACTTC
CASSFVGSGTYEQYF
>TRBJ2-1|TRBV19|TRBD2
TGTGCCAGTAGTACCCTCGGGACTAGCGGCTACAATGAGCAGTTCTTC
CASSTLGTSGYNEQFF
>TRBJ1-5|TRBV6-1|TRBD1
TGTGCCAGCAGAGGTAGTCGGACAGGGGGACAGCCCCAGCATTTT
CASRGSRTGGQPQHF
>TRBJ2-1|TRBV25-1|TRBD1
TGTGCCAGCAGGGGGGCCGGGCCGGGACAGAATTTTTGGTTCTTC
CASRGAGPGQNFWFF
>TRBJ1-5|TRBV7-8|.
TGTGCCAGCAGCTACACGCAGGGGCCCAATCAGCCCCAGCATTTT
CASSYTQGPNQPQHF
>TRBJ2-1|TRBV28|TRBD2
TGTGCCAGCAGTTTAGCGGGAGGGATCAATGAGCAGTTCTTC
CASSLAGGINEQFF
>TRBJ1-2|TRBV4-1|.
TGCGCCAGCAGCCAAGTCGGGAGGAGTTTAAAGAACTATGGCTACACCTTC
CASSQVGRSLKNYGYTF
>TRBJ1-2|TRBV4-1|.
TGCGCCAGCAGCCAGGACATCTTTACGGTCACCTTC
CASSQDIFTVTF
>TRBJ2-6|TRBV5-8|.
TGTGCCAGCACCCTCTCTGGGGCCAACGTCCTGACTTTC
CASTLSGANVLTF
>TRBJ2-2|TRBV18|.
TGTGCCAGCTCACCTGAGGGCCTGAACACCGGGGAGCTGTTTTTT
CASSPEGLNTGELFF
>TRBJ2-1|TRBV29-1|TRBD1
TGCAGCGTCCCCGGGACAGGGAGATACAATGAGCAGTTCTTC
CSVPGTGRYNEQFF
>TRBJ2-3|TRBV19|TRBD2
TGTGCCAGTACCCTAGCGGGAGGAGACACAGATACGCAGTATTTT
CASTLAGGDTDTQYF
>TRBJ2-7|TRBV4-3|TRBD2
TGCGCCAGCAGCCCCGGGACTAGCTTTCTCGACGAGCAGTACTTC
CASSPGTSFLDEQYF
>TRBJ1-4|TRBV23-1|TRBD1
TGCGCCAGCATTCAGGGGGCAGGACTGTTTTTT
CASIQGAGLFF
>TRBJ2-7|TRBV18|.
TGTGCCAGCTCACCGGTCGGAGCCTACGAGCAGTACTTC
CASSPVGAYEQYF
>TRBJ2-5|TRBV6-5|.
TGTGCCAGCAGGCGAGCGCGCCTGGGAGAGACCCAGTACTTC
CASRRARLGETQYF
>TRBJ2-7|TRBV27|.
TGTGCCAGCAGTTTATCGTGGGCAGGGAGGTTCGAGCAGTACTTC
CASSLSWAGRFEQYF
>TRBJ2-1|TRBV5-1|TRBD2
TGCGCCAGCCGTACTAGCGGGAGGGCCCAGGGGCAGTTCTTC
CASRTSGRAQGQFF
>TRBJ2-1|TRBV2|TRBD2
TGTGCCAGCAGGAGTAGCGGGAGCTCCTACAATGAGCAGTTCTTC
CASRSSGSSYNEQFF
>TRBJ2-2|TRBV13|.
TGTGCCAGCAGCTTATTCGGGTTTCGTACCGGGGAGCTGTTTTTT
CASSLFGFRTGELFF
>TRBJ1-6|TRBV6-5|.
TGTGCCAGCAGGAGGGGAGGGGCGGACCATTCACCCCTCCACTTT
CASRRGGADHSPLHF
>TRBJ2-3|TRBV11-2|TRBD2
TGTGCCAGCAGCTTTTCGGGACTAGCTGGGGATACGCAGTATTTT
CASSFSGLAGDTQYF
>TRBJ1-1|TRBV28|.
TGTGCCAGCAGCCCCCCGAACAGTGGGAGTGAAGCTTTCTTT
CASSPPNSGSEAFF
>TRBJ2-7|TRBV4-2|.
TGTGCCAGCAGCCAAGATCCCCAGGGCGTCAACGAGCAGTACTTC
CASSQDPQGVNEQYF
>TRBJ1-2|TRBV28|TRBD1
TGTGCCAGCAGTTCGTCAGGGGGTGTCATCTATGGCTACACCTTC
CASSSSGGVIYGYTF
>TRBJ1-2|TRBV19|.
TGTGCCAGTAGTATAGGGGGGGGCTCCTATGGCTACACCTTC
CASSIGGGSYGYTF
>TRBJ2-7|TRBV7-9|TRBD1
TGTGCCAGCAGCCCCGGGACAGGGATCTACGAGCAGTACTTC
CASSPGTGIYEQYF
>TRBJ2-5|TRBV6-5|TRBD1
TGTGCCAGCAGGACCGGGACAGGTCAAGAGACCCAGTACTTC
CASRTGTGQETQYF
>TRBJ2-7|TRBV5-8|TRBD1
TGTGCCAGCAGCTTGGAAAGTGACAGGGGCCAACTCTCCTACGAGCAGTACTTC
CASSLESDRGQLSYEQYF
>TRBJ2-7|TRBV27|TRBD2
TGTGCCAGCAGTTCTGGGACTAGGGTTTACGAGCAGTACTTC
CASSSGTRVYEQYF
>TRBJ2-7|TRBV6-1|TRBD1
TGTGCCAGCAGAATACAGGGGGCCCGCGAGCAGTACTTC
CASRIQGAREQYF
>TRBJ2-2|TRBV9|.
TGTGCCAGCAGCCCTACAGGATCCGGGGAGCTGTTTTTT
CASSPTGSGELFF
>TRBJ2-7|TRBV28|TRBD1
TGTGCCAGCAGCCGGGCCGGGACAGGGGCCTTAGCGCAGTACTTC
CASSRAGTGALAQYF
>TRBJ2-2|TRBV4-2|.
TGTGCCAGCAGCCCTATGGTATCCGGGGAGCTGTTTTTT
CASSPMVSGELFF